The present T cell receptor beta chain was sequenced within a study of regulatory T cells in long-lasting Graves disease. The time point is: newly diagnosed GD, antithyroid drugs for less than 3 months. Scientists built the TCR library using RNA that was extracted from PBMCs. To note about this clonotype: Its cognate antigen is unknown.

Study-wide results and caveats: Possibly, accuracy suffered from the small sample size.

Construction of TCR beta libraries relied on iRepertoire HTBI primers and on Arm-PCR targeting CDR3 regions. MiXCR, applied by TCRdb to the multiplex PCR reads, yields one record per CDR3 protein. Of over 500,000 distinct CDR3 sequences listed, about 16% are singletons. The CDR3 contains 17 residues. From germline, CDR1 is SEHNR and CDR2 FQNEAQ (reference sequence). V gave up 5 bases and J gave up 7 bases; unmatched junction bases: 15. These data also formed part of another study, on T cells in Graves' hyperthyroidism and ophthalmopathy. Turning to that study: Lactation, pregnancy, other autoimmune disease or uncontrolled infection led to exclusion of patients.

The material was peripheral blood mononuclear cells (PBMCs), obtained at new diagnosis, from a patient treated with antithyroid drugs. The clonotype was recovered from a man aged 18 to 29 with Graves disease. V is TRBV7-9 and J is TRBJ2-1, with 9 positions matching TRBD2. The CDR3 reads CASSPGTGKAGGNEQFF. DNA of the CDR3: TGTGCCAGCAGCCCTGGGACGGGAAAGGCGGGGGGGAATGAGCAGTTCTTC.